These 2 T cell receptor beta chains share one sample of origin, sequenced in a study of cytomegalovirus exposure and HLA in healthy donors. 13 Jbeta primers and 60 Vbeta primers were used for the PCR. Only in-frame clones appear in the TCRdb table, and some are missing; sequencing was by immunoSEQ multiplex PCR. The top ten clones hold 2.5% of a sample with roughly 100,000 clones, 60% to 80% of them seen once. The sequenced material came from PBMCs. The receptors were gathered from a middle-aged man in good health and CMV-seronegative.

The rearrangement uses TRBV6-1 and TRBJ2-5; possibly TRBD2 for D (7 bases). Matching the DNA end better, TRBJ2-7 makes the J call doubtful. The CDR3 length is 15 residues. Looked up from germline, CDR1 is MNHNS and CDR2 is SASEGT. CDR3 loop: CASSEAWRGLYEQYF. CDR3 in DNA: TGTGCCAGCAGTGAAGCCTGGCGGGGGCTCTACGAGCAGTACTTC.

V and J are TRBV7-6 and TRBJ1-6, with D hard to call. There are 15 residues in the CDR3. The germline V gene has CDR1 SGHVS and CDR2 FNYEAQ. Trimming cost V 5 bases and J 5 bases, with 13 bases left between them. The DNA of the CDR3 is TGTGCCAGCAGCCCGCGTTACGCGAATAATTCACCCCTCCACTTT. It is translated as CASSPRYANNSPLHF.